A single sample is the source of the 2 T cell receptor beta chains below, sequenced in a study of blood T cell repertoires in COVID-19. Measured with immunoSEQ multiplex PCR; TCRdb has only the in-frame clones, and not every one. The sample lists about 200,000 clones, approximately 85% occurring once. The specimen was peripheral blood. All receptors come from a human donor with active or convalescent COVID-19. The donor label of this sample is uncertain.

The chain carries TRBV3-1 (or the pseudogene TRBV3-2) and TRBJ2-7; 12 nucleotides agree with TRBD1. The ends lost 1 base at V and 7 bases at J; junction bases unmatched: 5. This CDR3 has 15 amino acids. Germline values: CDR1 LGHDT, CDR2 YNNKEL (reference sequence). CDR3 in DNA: TGTGCCAGCAGCCAAGCGGGACAGGGGGCGGTTGAGCAGTACTTC. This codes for CASSQAGQGAVEQYF.

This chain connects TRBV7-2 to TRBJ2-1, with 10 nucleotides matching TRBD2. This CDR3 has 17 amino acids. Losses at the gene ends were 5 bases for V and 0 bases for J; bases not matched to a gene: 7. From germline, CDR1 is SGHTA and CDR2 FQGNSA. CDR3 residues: CASSLSGGLSSYNEQFF. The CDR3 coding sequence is TGTGCCAGCAGCCTTAGCGGGGGGCTTAGCTCCTACAATGAGCAGTTCTTC.